Below, 27 T cell receptor beta chains from the same sample are listed, as sequenced in a study of PD-L1 blockade in urothelial cancer. The method was immunoSEQ multiplex PCR; TCRdb's version includes in-frame clones alone and lacks a portion of them. The sample has some 56,000 clones, approximately 84% seen once; the top ten hold 1% to 1.5%. Described time point: pretreatment peripheral blood. Sequencing was performed on PBMCs, taken around atezolizumab (anti-PD-L1) treatment. The origin of the receptors is a man in his fifties or sixties with urothelial cancer.

J is TRBJ2-7 and V is TRBV27; D is possibly TRBD1 (5 bases). V was shortened by 3 bases and J by 3 bases, with 15 bases between the two germline ends. Germline-derived CDR1 and CDR2 are MNHEY and SMNVEV (reference sequence). The CDR3 consists of 15 residues. CDR3 residues: CASSLGPYHNYEQYF. The DNA for the CDR3 is TGTGCCAGCAGTTTGGGGCCCTATCACAACTACGAGCAGTACTTC.

This chain joins TRBV6-5 and TRBJ2-3; TRBD1 is a possible D gene (5 bases). Germline CDR1 is MNHEY and CDR2 is SVGAGI. Trimming pared 0 bases from V and 2 bases from J, leaving 12 bases between. The CDR3 contains 16 residues. The CDR3 region has the DNA TGTGCCAGCAGTTACTCCCAGGGTCCACACACAGATACGCAGTATTTT. It encodes CASSYSQGPHTDTQYF.

The rearrangement joins TRBV5-8 to TRBJ2-1, with TRBD2 matching over 8 bases. Germline loops: CDR1 SGHTS, CDR2 YDEGEE. With V trimmed by 5 bases and J by 6 bases, 10 bases remained unmatched. This CDR3 spans 15 amino acids. CDR3 region: CASSLSGRTLNEQFF. The CDR3 DNA is TGTGCCAGCAGTTTAAGCGGGAGAACCCTCAATGAGCAGTTCTTC. Variable domain in full (rest from reference TRBV5-8 and TRBJ2-1): EAGVTQSPTHLIKTRGQQATLRCSPISGHTSVYWYQQALGLGLQFLLWYDEGEERNRGNFPPRFSGRQFPNYSSELNVNALELEDSALYLCASSLSGRTLNEQFFGPGTRLTVL.

The chain joins TRBV29-1 to TRBJ2-4, with 7 bases that match TRBD1. The CDR3 has 13 amino acids. Germline CDR1 reads SQVTM; CDR2 reads ANQGSEA. V was pared by 8 bases and J by 2 bases, with 6 bases of the junction left unmatched. CDR3 region: CSTIQGTKNIQYF. CDR3 DNA sequence: TGCAGCACCATACAGGGGACCAAAAACATTCAGTACTTC.

The chain recombines TRBV5-1 with TRBJ2-1; TRBD1 is a possible D gene (6 bases). Germline lookup yields CDR1 SGHRS and CDR2 YFSETQ. This CDR3 comprises 17 residues. V was trimmed by 3 bases and J by 10 bases, leaving 26 bases between them. CDR3 DNA: TGCGCCAGCAGCTCCCCCCGGGACATAGGCCCACAGAGCGAGCAGTTCTTC. It is translated as CASSSPRDIGPQSEQFF.

The rearrangement uses TRBV7-9 and TRBJ2-7, with 9 bases fitting TRBD2. The CDR3 runs 16 residues. The V gene end was trimmed by 6 bases and the J gene end by 6 bases; junction bases not matched to a gene: 15. The germline V gene has CDR1 SEHNR and CDR2 FQNEAQ (reference sequence). The CDR3: CASSSIPAGGRVEQYF. The CDR3 DNA reads TGTGCCAGCAGTTCCATCCCCGCGGGAGGGCGAGTCGAGCAGTACTTC. The full variable domain, with the rest looked up from reference TRBV7-9 and TRBJ2-7, is DTGVSQNPRHKITKRGQNVTFRCDPISEHNRLYWYRQTLGQGPEFLTYFQNEAQLEKSRLLSDRFSAERPKGSFSTLEIQRTEQGDSAMYLCASSSIPAGGRVEQYFGPGTRLTVT.

The chain uses TRBV27 and TRBJ1-2; D is unclear. Germline CDR1 reads MNHEY; CDR2 reads SMNVEV (reference sequence). The CDR3 is 15 amino acids. The V end lost 2 bases, the J end lost 3 bases, and 13 bases lay between the germline ends. CDR3 sequence: CASSLNRGIDYGYTF. In nucleotides, the CDR3 is TGTGCCAGCAGTTTAAACCGGGGTATCGACTATGGCTACACCTTC.

The CDR3 nucleotides are TGCGCCAGCAGCTTGACGTTGACAGGGTTCGGCTATGGCTACACCTTC. This encodes CASSLTLTGFGYGYTF. The rearrangement joins TRBV5-1 to TRBJ1-2, with TRBD1 identical over 7 bases. This CDR3 is built from 16 residues. Germline-derived CDR1 and CDR2 are SGHRS and YFSETQ. V shed 1 base, J shed 4 bases, and the junction held 10 bases outside the gene matches.

The chain uses TRBV19 and TRBJ1-1; 10 bases align to TRBD1. CDR1 is LNHDA and CDR2 is SQIVND in the germline V gene (reference sequence). Trimming took 7 bases from V and 3 from J; bases not matched to a gene: 5. CDR3 size: 14 residues. CDR3 in amino acids: CASTEGTGDTEAFF. The CDR3 DNA sequence: TGTGCCAGTACCGAAGGGACAGGGGACACTGAAGCTTTCTTT.

The chain couples TRBV27 to TRBJ2-3; unclear D gene. Germline loops: CDR1 MNHEY, CDR2 SMNVEV (reference sequence). CDR3 size: 14 residues. Trimming removed 3 bases from V and 2 bases from J, with 9 bases in between. The CDR3 DNA reads as TGTGCCAGCAGTTTCCTCACACACACAGATACGCAGTATTTT. It encodes CASSFLTHTDTQYF.

CDR3 nucleotides: TGTGCCAGCTCACTCGAGGCTAGCGGGAGAGTTGAGCAGTTCTTC. Amino acids: CASSLEASGRVEQFF. The rearrangement links TRBV18 to TRBJ2-1; 10 bases align to TRBD2. The CDR3 extends over 15 amino acids. The V gene end was trimmed by 4 bases and the J gene end by 9 bases; junction bases not matched to a gene: 9. From germline, CDR1 is KGHSH and CDR2 LQKENI.

The gene calls are TRBV12-5 and TRBJ2-7; 8 nucleotides agree with TRBD1. This CDR3 comprises 20 residues. CDR1 and CDR2 (germline): LGHNT, FRNRAP. V shed 0 bases and J 0 bases; nucleotides not matched to a gene: 16. The CDR3 is CASGLVLQGAAPLISYEQYF. The CDR3 coding sequence is TGTGCTAGTGGTTTGGTACTGCAGGGGGCAGCACCCCTAATCTCCTACGAGCAGTACTTC.

The rearrangement joins TRBV7-2 to TRBJ1-2; 7 bases align to TRBD1. The length of the CDR3 is 14 residues. Germline-derived CDR1 and CDR2 are SGHTA and FQGNSA. V was clipped by 7 bases and J by 6 bases; unmatched bases: 11. The DNA of the CDR3 is TGTGCCAGCATACCCCTCGGGCAGGGGGATGGCTACACCTTC. Protein: CASIPLGQGDGYTF. The entire variable domain, with the rest obtained from reference TRBV7-2 and TRBJ1-2, is as follows: GAGVSQSPSNKVTEKGKDVELRCDPISGHTALYWYRQSLGQGLEFLIYFQGNSAPDKSGLPSDRFSAERTGGSVSTLTIQRTQQEDSAVYLCASIPLGQGDGYTFGSGTRLTVV.

V is TRBV28 and J is TRBJ2-7; D unresolved. Trimming stripped 2 bases from V and 3 bases from J, with 8 bases between. Germline CDR1 MDHEN, CDR2 SYDVKM. CDR3 size: 13 residues. The CDR3, as DNA: TGTGCCAGCAGTTTACGCCAGTACTACGAGCAGTACTTC. Translated, it gives CASSLRQYYEQYF.

This rearrangement joins TRBV7-9 to TRBJ2-5; 7 nucleotides match TRBD1. J was trimmed by 6 bases and V by 1 base; bases with no gene match: 5. This CDR3 is built from 14 residues. The germline CDR1 and CDR2 sequences are SEHNR and FQNEAQ (reference sequence). CDR3 sequence reads: CASSLEGGAKTQYF. CDR3 DNA sequence: TGTGCCAGCAGCTTAGAAGGGGGCGCGAAGACCCAGTACTTC.

This chain links TRBV2 with TRBJ1-2; D gene uncertain. Germline loops: CDR1 SNHLY, CDR2 FYNNEI. V was shortened by 3 bases and J by 7 bases, with 15 bases between the two germline ends. This CDR3 region has 14 residues. CDR3 coding DNA: TGTGCCAGCAGTGAGACTTTCCCTGCCCCTGGCTACACCTTC. Amino acid sequence: CASSETFPAPGYTF.

The chain joins TRBV30 to TRBJ1-5; tentative D call: TRBD1 (5 bases). This CDR3 contains 13 residues. V was cut by 3 bases and J by 6 bases, with 12 bases left in between. From germline, CDR1 is GTSNPN and CDR2 SVGIG (reference sequence). The CDR3 coding sequence is TGTGCCTGGAGCGGAGGGGTCGGTCAGCCCCAGCATTTT. Amino acid sequence: CAWSGGVGQPQHF.

The chain is built from TRBV7-9 and TRBJ2-7, with 7 bases that match TRBD1. With 1 base clipped from V and 2 bases from J, the junction kept 8 bases outside the gene matches. CDR1 is SEHNR, CDR2 FQNEAQ, per germline (reference sequence). The CDR3 has 16 residues. This CDR3 is CASSLEGQPTAYEQYF. For the CDR3, the DNA is TGTGCCAGCAGCTTAGAGGGACAGCCCACCGCCTACGAGCAGTACTTC.

The rearrangement links TRBV7-2 to TRBJ1-6; D uncertain. Trimming stripped 0 bases from V and 4 bases from J, with 4 bases between. CDR1 is SGHTA and CDR2 is FQGNSA in the germline V gene. The CDR3 length is 14 residues. This chain's CDR3 is CASSLAGYNSPLHF. The CDR3 DNA is TGTGCCAGCAGCTTAGCCGGTTATAATTCACCCCTCCACTTT.

The chain uses TRBV5-6 and TRBJ2-7; D uncertain. V lost 0 bases and J lost 4, with 5 bases in between. This CDR3 contains 12 residues. Germline CDR1 reads SGHDT; CDR2 reads YYEEEE. Here the CDR3 reads CASSLDNYEQYF. As DNA, the CDR3 is TGTGCCAGCAGCTTGGACAATTACGAGCAGTACTTC.

V is TRBV28 and J is TRBJ1-2; TRBD1 might be the D (5 bases). The CDR3 contains 14 residues. V lost 4 bases and J lost 8, with 17 bases in between. CDR1 and CDR2 from the germline V gene are MDHEN and SYDVKM. CDR3 protein: CASSSTGGSLGYTF. CDR3 in DNA: TGTGCCAGCAGTTCGACCGGGGGTTCGTTAGGCTACACCTTC.

This rearrangement joins TRBV7-3 to TRBJ2-3; TRBD1 agrees at 7 bases. CDR3 length equals 14 residues. V gave up 5 bases and J gave up 1 base; unmatched junction bases: 3. From germline, CDR1 is SGHTA and CDR2 FQGTGA. The CDR3 loop reads CASSPGQGTDTQYF. In nucleotides, the CDR3 is TGTGCCAGCAGCCCCGGACAGGGCACAGATACGCAGTATTTT.

The rearrangement uses TRBV10-1 and TRBJ1-4, with 11 nucleotides matching TRBD1. The V segment lost 8 bases and the J segment 3 bases; nucleotides outside the gene matches: 5. Per the germline V gene, CDR1 is WNHNN and CDR2 is SYGVQD (reference sequence). The CDR3 loop spans 15 amino acids. The CDR3 nucleotides read TGCGCCAGCGAGGACAGGGGGCAGGCTAATGAAAAACTGTTTTTT. Translation: CASEDRGQANEKLFF.

The V and J genes are TRBV10-3 and TRBJ2-5; 7 bases map to TRBD1. The CDR3 spans 15 residues. Germline-derived CDR1 and CDR2 are ENHRY and SYGVKD. V lost 5 bases to trimming and J lost 2 bases; unmatched junction nucleotides: 8. The CDR3 sequence: CAISSDRVIQETQYF. The DNA for the CDR3 is TGTGCCATCAGTTCAGACAGGGTGATTCAAGAGACCCAGTACTTC.

The rearrangement uses TRBV5-1 and TRBJ1-2, with 9 bases matching TRBD1. The CDR3 runs 15 residues. Germline V gives CDR1 SGHRS, CDR2 YFSETQ. V shed 4 bases and J 4 bases; nucleotides not matched to a gene: 8. The CDR3 loop is CASSAGTGSFYGYTF. Written as DNA, the CDR3 is TGCGCCAGCAGCGCCGGGACAGGGAGTTTCTATGGCTACACCTTC.

There are a few counts of this clone. The chain uses TRBV6-4 and TRBJ2-3; D possibly corresponds to TRBD2 (6 bases). The CDR3 totals 13 residues. Trimming shortened V by 5 bases and J by 0 bases, and 6 bases separated the two germline ends. The germline V gene has CDR1 MRHNA and CDR2 SNTAGT. The CDR3 DNA follows: TGTGCCAGCAGTAGCGGGAGCACAGATACGCAGTATTTT. Translating gives CASSSGSTDTQYF.

V is TRBV5-1 and J is TRBJ2-1, with a tentative D call TRBD2 (5 bases). The V gene lost 0 bases and the J gene lost 1 base, with 8 bases spanning the gap. CDR1 and CDR2 from the germline V gene are SGHRS and YFSETQ. This CDR3 has 15 residues. The CDR3 region is CASSLASLSYNEQFF. The CDR3 region has the DNA TGCGCCAGCAGCTTGGCTAGCTTGTCCTACAATGAGCAGTTCTTC.